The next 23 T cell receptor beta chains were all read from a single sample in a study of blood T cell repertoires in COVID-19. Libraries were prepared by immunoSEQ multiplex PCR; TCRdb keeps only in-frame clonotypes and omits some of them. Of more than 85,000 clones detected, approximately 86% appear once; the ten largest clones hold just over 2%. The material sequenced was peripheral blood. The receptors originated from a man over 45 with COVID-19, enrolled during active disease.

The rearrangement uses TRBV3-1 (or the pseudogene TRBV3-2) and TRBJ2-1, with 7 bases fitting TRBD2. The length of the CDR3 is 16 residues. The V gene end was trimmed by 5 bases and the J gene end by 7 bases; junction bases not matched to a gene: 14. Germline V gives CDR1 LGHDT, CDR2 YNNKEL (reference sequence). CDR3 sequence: CASSKAVGGFWNEQFF. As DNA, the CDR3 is TGTGCCAGCAGCAAAGCCGTGGGGGGGTTTTGGAATGAGCAGTTCTTC.

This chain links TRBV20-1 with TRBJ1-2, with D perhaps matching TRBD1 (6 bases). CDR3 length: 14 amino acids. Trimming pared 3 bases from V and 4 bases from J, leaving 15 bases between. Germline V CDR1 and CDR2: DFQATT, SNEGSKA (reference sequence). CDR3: CSASITGGGYGYTF. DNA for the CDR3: TGCAGTGCTAGTATTACGGGGGGCGGCTATGGCTACACCTTC.

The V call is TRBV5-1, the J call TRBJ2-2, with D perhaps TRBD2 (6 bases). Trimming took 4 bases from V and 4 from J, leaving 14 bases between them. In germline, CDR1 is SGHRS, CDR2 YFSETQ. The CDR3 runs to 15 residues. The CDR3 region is CASSPRDFSTGELFF. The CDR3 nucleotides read TGCGCCAGCAGCCCTCGGGACTTTTCCACCGGGGAGCTGTTTTTT.

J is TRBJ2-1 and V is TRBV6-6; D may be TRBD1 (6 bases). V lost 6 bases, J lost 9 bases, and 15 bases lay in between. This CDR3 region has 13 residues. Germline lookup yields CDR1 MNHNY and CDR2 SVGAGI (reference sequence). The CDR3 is CASSLTGFGEQFF. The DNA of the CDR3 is TGTGCCAGCAGCCTCACAGGGTTCGGTGAGCAGTTCTTC.

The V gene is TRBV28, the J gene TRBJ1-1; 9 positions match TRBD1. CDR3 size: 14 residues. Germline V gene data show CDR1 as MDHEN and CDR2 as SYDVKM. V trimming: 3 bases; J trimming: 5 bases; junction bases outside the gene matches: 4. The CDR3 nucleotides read TGTGCCAGCAGTTTGGACAGGGGATTTACTGAAGCTTTCTTT. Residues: CASSLDRGFTEAFF.

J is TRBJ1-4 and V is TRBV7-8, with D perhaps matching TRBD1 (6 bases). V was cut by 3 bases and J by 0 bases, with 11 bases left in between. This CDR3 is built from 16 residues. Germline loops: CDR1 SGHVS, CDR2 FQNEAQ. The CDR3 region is CASSLPPGATNEKLFF. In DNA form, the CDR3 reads TGTGCCAGCAGCTTGCCCCCAGGGGCAACTAATGAAAAACTGTTTTTT.

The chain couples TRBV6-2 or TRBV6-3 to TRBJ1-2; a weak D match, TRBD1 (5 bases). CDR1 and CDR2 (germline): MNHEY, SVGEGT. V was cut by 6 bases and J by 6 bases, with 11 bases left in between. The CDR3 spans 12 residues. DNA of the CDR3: TGTGCCAGCAGCTCAGGGTCACATGGCTACACCTTC. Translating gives CASSSGSHGYTF.

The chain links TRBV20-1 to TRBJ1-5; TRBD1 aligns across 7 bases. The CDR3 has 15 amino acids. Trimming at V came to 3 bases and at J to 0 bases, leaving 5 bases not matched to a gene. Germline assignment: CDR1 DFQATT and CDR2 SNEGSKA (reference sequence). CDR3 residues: CSASTGTASNQPQHF. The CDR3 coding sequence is TGCAGTGCTAGTACTGGGACAGCTAGCAATCAGCCCCAGCATTTT.

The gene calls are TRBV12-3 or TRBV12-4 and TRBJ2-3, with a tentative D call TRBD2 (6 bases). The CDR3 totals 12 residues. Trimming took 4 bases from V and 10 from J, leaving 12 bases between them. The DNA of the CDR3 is TGTGCCAGCAGTTCACGGACTACGGCGCAGTATTTT. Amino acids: CASSSRTTAQYF.

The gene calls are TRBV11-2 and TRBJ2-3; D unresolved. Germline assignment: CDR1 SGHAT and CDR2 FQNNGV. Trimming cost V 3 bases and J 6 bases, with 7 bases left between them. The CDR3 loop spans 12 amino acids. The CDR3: CASSFQADTQYF. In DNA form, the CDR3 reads TGTGCCAGCAGCTTCCAGGCGGATACGCAGTATTTT.

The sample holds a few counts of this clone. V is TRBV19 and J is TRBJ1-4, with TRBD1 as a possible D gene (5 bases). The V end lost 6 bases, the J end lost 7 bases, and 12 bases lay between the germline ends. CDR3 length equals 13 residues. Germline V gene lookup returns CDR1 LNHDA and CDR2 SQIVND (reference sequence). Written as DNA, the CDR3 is TGTGCCAGTAGCCCAGGGCGGAGTGAAAAACTGTTTTTT. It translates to CASSPGRSEKLFF. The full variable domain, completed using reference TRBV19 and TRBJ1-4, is DGGITQSPKYLFRKEGQNVTLSCEQNLNHDAMYWYRQDPGQGLRLIYYSQIVNDFQKGDIAEGYSVSREKKESFPLTVTSAQKNPTAFYLCASSPGRSEKLFFGSGTQLSVL.

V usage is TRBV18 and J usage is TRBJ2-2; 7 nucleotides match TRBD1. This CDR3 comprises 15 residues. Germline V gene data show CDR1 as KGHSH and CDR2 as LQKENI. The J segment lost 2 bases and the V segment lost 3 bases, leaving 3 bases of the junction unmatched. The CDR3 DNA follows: TGTGCCAGCTCACCGGGGACAGCTAACACCGGGGAGCTGTTTTTT. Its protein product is CASSPGTANTGELFF.

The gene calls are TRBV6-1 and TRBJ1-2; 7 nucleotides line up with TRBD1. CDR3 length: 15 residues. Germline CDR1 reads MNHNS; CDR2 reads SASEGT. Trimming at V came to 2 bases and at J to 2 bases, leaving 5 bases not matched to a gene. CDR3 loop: CASSETYRGNYGYTF. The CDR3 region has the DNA TGTGCCAGCAGTGAAACGTACAGGGGCAACTATGGCTACACCTTC.

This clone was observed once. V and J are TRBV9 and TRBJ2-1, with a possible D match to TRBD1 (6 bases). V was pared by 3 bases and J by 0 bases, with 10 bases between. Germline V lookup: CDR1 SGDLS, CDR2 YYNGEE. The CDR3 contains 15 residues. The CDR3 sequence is CASSAGQSSYNEQFF. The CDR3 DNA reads TGTGCCAGCAGCGCTGGACAGAGCTCCTACAATGAGCAGTTCTTC.

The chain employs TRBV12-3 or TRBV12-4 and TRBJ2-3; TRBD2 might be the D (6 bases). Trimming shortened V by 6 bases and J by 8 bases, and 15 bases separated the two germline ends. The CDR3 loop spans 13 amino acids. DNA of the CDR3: TGTGCCAGCAGCTGGGACTCCTCGGCTACGCAGTATTTT. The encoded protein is CASSWDSSATQYF.

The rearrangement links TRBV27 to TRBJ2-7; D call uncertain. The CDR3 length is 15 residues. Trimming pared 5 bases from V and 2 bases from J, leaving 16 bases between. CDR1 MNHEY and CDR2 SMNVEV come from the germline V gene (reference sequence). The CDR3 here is CASSSLDATPYEQYF. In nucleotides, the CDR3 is TGTGCCAGCAGTAGCCTAGACGCGACCCCCTACGAGCAGTACTTC.

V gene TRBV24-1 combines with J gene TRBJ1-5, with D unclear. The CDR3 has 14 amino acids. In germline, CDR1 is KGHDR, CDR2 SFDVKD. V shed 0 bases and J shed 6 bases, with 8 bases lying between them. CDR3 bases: TGTGCCACCAGTGATTTGTCGGGGATTCAGCCCCAGCATTTT. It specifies CATSDLSGIQPQHF.

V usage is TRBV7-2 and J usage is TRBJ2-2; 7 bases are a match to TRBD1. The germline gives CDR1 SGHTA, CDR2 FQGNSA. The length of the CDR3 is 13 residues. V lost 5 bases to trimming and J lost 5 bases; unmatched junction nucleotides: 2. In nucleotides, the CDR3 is TGTGCCAGCAGCCCGGGACAGACCGGGGAGCTGTTTTTT. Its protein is CASSPGQTGELFF.

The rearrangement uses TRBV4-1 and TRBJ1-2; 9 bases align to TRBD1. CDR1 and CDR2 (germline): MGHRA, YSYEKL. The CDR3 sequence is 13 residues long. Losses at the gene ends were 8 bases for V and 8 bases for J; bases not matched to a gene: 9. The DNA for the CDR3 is TGCGCCAGCTCTGAAACAGGGGGCTTGGGCTACACCTTC. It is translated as CASSETGGLGYTF.

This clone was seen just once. In DNA, the CDR3 is TGCGCCAGCAGCGTAGACGGACAGGGGGCTTCGAACACCATATATTTT. Its translation: CASSVDGQGASNTIYF. V gene TRBV5-1 combines with J gene TRBJ1-3; 11 nucleotides match TRBD1. The CDR3 has 16 residues. Trimming cost V 4 bases and J 7 bases; bases outside gene matches: 10. The germline V gene encodes CDR1 SGHRS and CDR2 YFSETQ.

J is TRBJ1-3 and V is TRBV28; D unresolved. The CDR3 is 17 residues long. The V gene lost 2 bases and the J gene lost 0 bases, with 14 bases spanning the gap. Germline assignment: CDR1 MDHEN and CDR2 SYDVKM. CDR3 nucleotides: TGTGCCAGCAGTTTACTTCTGGGAGAGACCTCTGGAAACACCATATATTTT. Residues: CASSLLLGETSGNTIYF.

The CDR3 protein is CASSQGDKSSEAFF. The CDR3 bases are TGTGCCAGCAGCCAAGGGGACAAATCTTCTGAAGCTTTCTTT. The V and J genes are TRBV4-2 and TRBJ1-1; tentatively, D is TRBD1 (6 bases). The V gene lost 1 base and the J gene lost 6 bases, with 12 bases spanning the gap. Germline V gene lookup returns CDR1 LGHNA and CDR2 YNFKEQ. There are 14 residues in the CDR3.

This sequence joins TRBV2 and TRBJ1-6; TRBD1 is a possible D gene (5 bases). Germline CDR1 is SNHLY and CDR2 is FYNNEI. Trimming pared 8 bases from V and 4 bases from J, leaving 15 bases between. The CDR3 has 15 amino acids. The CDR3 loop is CASVVDSSYNSPLHF. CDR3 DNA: TGTGCCAGCGTGGTCGACAGCTCTTATAATTCACCCCTCCACTTT.